One and the same sample provided the 20 T cell receptor beta chains below, sequenced in a study of shared clonotypes between healthy human individuals. Method: immunoSEQ multiplex PCR; TCRdb's copy keeps in-frame clones and lacks some. The sample has 2 million to 3 million clones; 90% to 95% are singletons. Sequencing used naive CD4+ T cells from PBMCs. As to subset: CD45RA+ positively selected. The receptors here all came from a man aged 18-30 years in good health. Some clones in this sample may be carry-over from other donors' samples.

This clone has just one count. The J gene is TRBJ2-1, the V gene TRBV21-1; the tabulated D call, TRBD1, remains unverified against the DNA. TRBV21-1 is classified as a pseudogene. The CDR3 has 12 amino acids. The CDR3 DNA reads as TGTGCCAGCACAGGGTTCAACAATGAGCAGTTCTTC. Protein product: CASTGFNNEQFF.

J is TRBJ2-2 and V is TRBV5-1; 10 nucleotides line up with TRBD1. Germline-derived CDR1 and CDR2 are SGHRS and YFSETQ. Losses at the gene ends were 4 bases for V and 5 bases for J; bases not matched to a gene: 5. This CDR3 comprises 15 residues. Here the CDR3 DNA reads TGCGCCAGCAGCGGACAGGGGGATCGAACCGGGGAGCTGTTTTTT. Encoded protein: CASSGQGDRTGELFF. Drawing the rest from reference TRBV5-1 and TRBJ2-2, the complete variable domain is KAGVTQTPRYLIKTRGQQVTLSCSPISGHRSVSWYQQTPGQGLQFLFEYFSETQRNKGNFPGRFSGRQFSNSRSEMNVSTLELGDSALYLCASSGQGDRTGELFFGEGSRLTVL.

This chain joins TRBV5-8 and TRBJ2-4; tentative D call: TRBD2 (6 bases). The length of the CDR3 is 15 residues. In germline, CDR1 is SGHTS, CDR2 YDEGEE. V lost 0 bases and J 2 bases, leaving 9 bases between the germline ends. CDR3 loop: CASSLVGGPKNIQYF. The CDR3 region has the DNA TGTGCCAGCAGCTTGGTCGGGGGACCCAAAAACATTCAGTACTTC.

This clone was counted once. V gene TRBV5-1 combines with J gene TRBJ1-2; 7 bases fit TRBD1. CDR1 and CDR2 (germline): SGHRS, YFSETQ. The CDR3 contains 14 residues. With V trimmed by 4 bases and J by 2 bases, 5 bases remained unmatched. Here the CDR3 reads CASSESTGNYGYTF. The CDR3 bases are TGCGCCAGCAGCGAATCGACAGGGAACTATGGCTACACCTTC.

This chain connects TRBV7-2 to TRBJ2-3; TRBD2 matches at 8 bases. Germline lookup yields CDR1 SGHTA and CDR2 FQGNSA. This CDR3 contains 17 residues. V shed 1 base, J shed 5 bases, and the junction held 11 bases outside the gene matches. Here the CDR3 DNA reads TGTGCCAGCAGCTTAGGTTTCCTCGGGGGGGGACGAGATACGCAGTATTTT. Protein product: CASSLGFLGGGRDTQYF.

With respect to this clone: Additional DNA sequences in this sample encode the identical CDR3. V and J are TRBV7-3 and TRBJ2-6; no clear D gene. This CDR3 has 13 amino acids. Germline CDR1 reads SGHTA; CDR2 reads FQGTGA. Trimming shortened V by 4 bases and J by 4 bases, and 5 bases separated the two germline ends. The CDR3 DNA is TGTGCCAGCAGCTCCCCCGGGGCCAACGTCCTGACTTTC. It codes for CASSSPGANVLTF.

This clone showed up just once. The chain links TRBV6-1 to TRBJ2-1, with 12 bases aligning to TRBD2. V gave up 3 bases and J gave up 7 bases; unmatched junction bases: 10. Germline V gene lookup returns CDR1 MNHNS and CDR2 SASEGT. The CDR3 has 17 residues. The CDR3 is CASSDPSGRVGGNEQFF. The CDR3 DNA follows: TGTGCCAGCAGTGACCCTAGCGGGAGGGTTGGGGGAAATGAGCAGTTCTTC.

The gene calls are TRBV9 and TRBJ2-3; 7 nucleotides line up with TRBD1. The CDR3 extends over 15 amino acids. Unmatched junction bases numbered 13, after V lost 3 bases and J lost 9 bases. Germline CDR1 is SGDLS and CDR2 is YYNGEE. The CDR3 loop is CASSAPGSLTGTQYF. The CDR3, as DNA: TGTGCCAGCAGCGCACCCGGCTCCCTGACAGGGACGCAGTATTTT.

This chain links TRBV28 with TRBJ1-2; the D gene is possibly TRBD1 (5 bases). CDR3 size: 12 residues. The germline CDR1 and CDR2 sequences are MDHEN and SYDVKM. Trimming pared 6 bases from V and 10 bases from J, leaving 15 bases between. CDR3 sequence reads: CASSPNVGDYTF. DNA for the CDR3: TGTGCCAGCAGCCCGAATGTGGGGGACTACACCTTC.

The chain carries TRBV5-1 and TRBJ1-1, with TRBD1 as a possible D gene (5 bases). The CDR3 consists of 15 residues. The germline V and J ends were trimmed by 4 bases and 4 bases, with 17 bases remaining between them. Germline loops: CDR1 SGHRS, CDR2 YFSETQ. The CDR3 DNA is TGCGCCAGCAGCACCTTAGGACAAGGGATCACTGAAGCTTTCTTT. Its protein is CASSTLGQGITEAFF.

The chain combines TRBV28 with TRBJ2-1, with 9 bases that match TRBD2. The CDR3 length is 15 residues. Germline V lookup: CDR1 MDHEN, CDR2 SYDVKM. Trimming took 4 bases from V and 10 from J; bases not matched to a gene: 11. The CDR3 loop reads CASSSSGTSREEQFF. CDR3 DNA: TGTGCCAGCAGTTCTTCCGGGACTAGCCGTGAGGAGCAGTTCTTC.

This sequence joins TRBV5-1 and TRBJ1-2; tentative D call: TRBD1 (5 bases). Looked up from germline, CDR1 is SGHRS and CDR2 is YFSETQ. The V end lost 4 bases, the J end lost 4 bases, and 17 bases lay between the germline ends. This CDR3 spans 15 amino acids. The CDR3 bases are TGCGCCAGCAGCGACCAGCAGGGCGGGGGCTATGGCTACACCTTC. It specifies CASSDQQGGGYGYTF.

The chain has TRBV28 and TRBJ2-1, with D hard to call. The germline V gene has CDR1 MDHEN and CDR2 SYDVKM. The CDR3 covers 17 residues. Deletions cut 4 bases from V and 2 bases from J, with 18 bases between. For the CDR3, the DNA is TGTGCCAGCAGTTCCGCGAGTGCGGCCCGTACCTACAATGAGCAGTTCTTC. This encodes CASSSASAARTYNEQFF.

This chain connects TRBV15 to TRBJ2-2; 15 positions agree with TRBD2. This CDR3 region has 20 residues. V lost 1 base to trimming and J lost 4 bases; unmatched junction nucleotides: 10. CDR1 and CDR2 from the germline V gene are LNHNV and YYDKDF (reference sequence). The CDR3 DNA sequence: TGTGCCACCAGCAGAGCCCAAGGACTAGCGGGAGGGCCGGGCACCGGGGAGCTGTTTTTT. Its translation: CATSRAQGLAGGPGTGELFF.

As for this clone: This sample includes further DNA sequences coding for the same CDR3. This chain joins TRBV5-1 and TRBJ1-1, with D possibly being TRBD1 (6 bases). Trimming took 1 base from V and 1 from J, leaving 8 bases between them. Germline lookup yields CDR1 SGHRS and CDR2 YFSETQ. The CDR3 is made up of 14 amino acids. The DNA of the CDR3 is TGCGCCAGCAGCTTGTTAGGGGGGAACACTGAAGCTTTCTTT. Amino acid sequence: CASSLLGGNTEAFF.

This CDR3 is CASSLFSGGPWDTQYF. In DNA, the CDR3 is TGTGCCAGCAGCTTATTTTCGGGAGGGCCTTGGGATACGCAGTATTTT. The J gene is TRBJ2-3, the V gene TRBV7-3, with TRBD2 matching over 8 bases. After removal of 2 bases from V and 6 bases from J, the junction contained 10 bases not matched to a gene. The CDR3 length is 16 residues. CDR1 is SGHTA, CDR2 FQGTGA, per germline.

The chain employs TRBV6-6 and TRBJ2-1; TRBD2 matches 11 bases. Trimming at V came to 2 bases and at J to 4 bases, leaving 4 bases not matched to a gene. Germline CDR1 and CDR2: MNHNY and SVGAGI (reference sequence). CDR3 length: 16 amino acids. The CDR3: CASSYVGLAEYNEQFF. As DNA, the CDR3 is TGTGCCAGCAGTTACGTGGGACTAGCGGAATACAATGAGCAGTTCTTC.

The chain couples TRBV4-1 to TRBJ2-3; D is perhaps TRBD1 or TRBD2 (6 bases each). The ends were cut back, 6 bases at V and 3 bases at J, with 22 bases in the middle. Germline assignment: CDR1 MGHRA and CDR2 YSYEKL. The CDR3 runs to 17 residues. The CDR3: CASRSAVLGGQTDTQYF. The CDR3 nucleotides read TGCGCCAGCAGGTCGGCTGTGTTGGGGGGCCAAACAGATACGCAGTATTTT.

This chain connects TRBV11-2 to TRBJ2-7, with TRBD1 matching over 8 bases. This CDR3 contains 15 residues. The V segment lost 5 bases and the J segment 0 bases; nucleotides outside the gene matches: 6. Germline values: CDR1 SGHAT, CDR2 FQNNGV. CDR3 sequence: CASSPPGGLSYEQYF. Written as DNA, the CDR3 is TGTGCCAGCAGCCCCCCAGGGGGCCTCTCCTACGAGCAGTACTTC.

The chain carries TRBV11-2 and TRBJ1-2; TRBD1 is a possible D gene (5 bases). The CDR3 loop spans 14 amino acids. CDR1 and CDR2 (germline): SGHAT, FQNNGV. Trimming cost V 3 bases and J 6 bases, with 14 bases left between them. CDR3 sequence: CASSFDRGPDGYTF. CDR3 nucleotides: TGTGCCAGCAGCTTCGATAGGGGTCCTGATGGCTACACCTTC. The full variable domain, in which reference TRBV11-2 and TRBJ1-2 provide the parts outside the CDR3, is EAGVAQSPRYKIIEKRQSVAFWCNPISGHATLYWYQQILGQGPKLLIQFQNNGVVDDSQLPKDRFSAERLKGVDSTLKIQPAKLEDSAVYLCASSFDRGPDGYTFGSGTRLTVV.